Detailed here is one T cell receptor (beta chain). Distinct nucleotide sequences in the sample also encode this CDR3. This sample is part of a study of blood T cell repertoires in COVID-19. At the level of the study: The United States, Italy and Spain were the sources of the acute and convalescent COVID-19 samples. PBMCs, B-cell-depleted T cells, or T cells provided the cDNA or gDNA that made up the material.

As processed by the authors: Reference gene primer amplification gave nucleated cell count estimates. The assay was immunoSEQ multiplex PCR, and TCRdb's table has in-frame clones only and misses some. The V and J calls and clone size come from that table; D and trimming were worked out from the DNA. The table shows about 140,000 clones, with around 82% occurring only once. V gave up 4 bases and J gave up 2 bases, with 8 bases separating them. The germline CDR1 and CDR2 sequences are SGHTA and FQGTGA. CDR3 length: 13 residues. The genes are TRBV7-3 and TRBJ1-1, with TRBD1 as a possible D gene (6 bases). Sample: peripheral blood. The sequence was collected from a woman in her forties or fifties with acute or convalescent COVID-19. The CDR3 DNA is TGTGCCAGCAGCTCACAGGGTAACACTGAAGCTTTCTTT. Translating gives CASSSQGNTEAFF.